These 28 T cell receptor beta chains were all obtained from the same sample, sequenced in a study of T cell changes during pregnancy in multiple sclerosis. Sequencing used immunoSEQ multiplex PCR; TCRdb keeps in-frame clones, though not all of them. The sample shows 65,000 to 95,000 clones, 89% of them seen only once. Specimen: peripheral blood, collected before pregnancy. The receptors stem from a female donor with multiple sclerosis, enrolled in a pregnancy study.

With respect to this clone: A single base separates this from a much larger clone, so it may be a read error. The chain employs TRBV30 and TRBJ1-5, with 8 bases aligning to TRBD1. This CDR3 region has 17 residues. Germline V gives CDR1 GTSNPN, CDR2 SVGIG (reference sequence). The CDR3 nucleotides are TGTGCCTGGAGTGTACCTGGACAGGGAATGATCAATCAGCCCCGGCATTTT. Amino acids: CAWSVPGQGMINQPRHF.

The chain employs TRBV11-2 and TRBJ2-1, with 7 bases identical to TRBD1. The V gene's germline CDR1 is SGHAT and CDR2 FQNNGV. Unmatched junction bases numbered 18, after V lost 8 bases and J lost 2 bases. The CDR3 covers 18 residues. The CDR3 sequence is CASRSAVGNRGPYNEQFF. The CDR3 DNA is TGTGCCAGCCGCTCTGCGGTGGGTAACAGGGGCCCCTACAATGAGCAGTTCTTC.

V usage is TRBV7-9 and J usage is TRBJ2-3; 9 bases map to TRBD1. With 5 bases clipped from V and 1 base from J, the junction kept 7 bases outside the gene matches. The germline gives CDR1 SEHNR, CDR2 FQNEAQ (reference sequence). There are 16 residues in the CDR3. CDR3 DNA sequence: TGTGCCAGCAGCCCGGGGACAGGGAAACGCACAGATACGCAGTATTTT. This codes for CASSPGTGKRTDTQYF.

J is TRBJ2-1 and V is TRBV7-8, with 9 bases matching TRBD1. CDR1 SGHVS and CDR2 FQNEAQ come from the germline V gene. The CDR3 consists of 15 residues. The J segment lost 2 bases and the V segment lost 3 bases, leaving 2 bases of the junction unmatched. The CDR3, as DNA: TGTGCCAGCAGCTTTACAGGGGGCCCCTACAATGAGCAGTTCTTC. This codes for CASSFTGGPYNEQFF. The whole variable domain, remainder taken from reference TRBV7-8 and TRBJ2-1, is GAGVSQSPRYKVAKRGQDVALRCDPISGHVSLFWYQQALGQGPEFLTYFQNEAQLDKSGLPSDRFFAERPEGSVSTLKIQRTQQEDSAVYLCASSFTGGPYNEQFFGPGTRLTVL.

The gene calls are TRBV7-4 and TRBJ1-5; D remains ambiguous. Trimming cost V 4 bases and J 5 bases, with 15 bases left between them. Germline V gene lookup returns CDR1 SGHVT and CDR2 SQSDAQ. The CDR3 sequence is 15 residues long. As DNA, the CDR3 is TGTGCCAGCAGCTCCCGGGATGGTGGGGATCAGCCCCAGCATTTT. Protein: CASSSRDGGDQPQHF.

This chain connects TRBV5-1 to TRBJ2-5, with D possibly matching TRBD1 (6 bases). CDR1 SGHRS and CDR2 YFSETQ come from the germline V gene. CDR3 length: 15 residues. With 4 bases removed from V and 2 bases from J, the gap between germline ends came to 15 bases. CDR3 in DNA: TGCGCCAGCAGCCCGGGTTGGGGGCAGCAAGAGACCCAGTACTTC. Translated, it gives CASSPGWGQQETQYF.

The CDR3 sequence: CACRQAVNTEAFF. The DNA of the CDR3 is TGTGCCTGTCGACAGGCCGTGAACACTGAAGCTTTCTTT. The chain joins TRBV10-3 to TRBJ1-1; D possibly corresponds to TRBD1 (6 bases). The CDR3 length is 13 residues. Trimming cost V 11 bases and J 0 bases, with 13 bases left between them. Germline values: CDR1 ENHRY, CDR2 SYGVKD.

The V and J genes are TRBV10-2 and TRBJ1-2, with 7 bases that match TRBD1. V shed 4 bases, J shed 5 bases, and the junction held 4 bases outside the gene matches. Germline V CDR1 and CDR2: WSHSY, SAAADI. The CDR3 covers 13 residues. As DNA, the CDR3 is TGCGCCAGCAGTGGAACAGGGGCGTATGGCTACACCTTC. Amino acid sequence: CASSGTGAYGYTF.

In its sample, this clone was seen a few times. This CDR3 reads CSASSTVKAFF. The CDR3 DNA is TGCAGTGCAAGTTCGACAGTGAAAGCTTTCTTT. V gene TRBV20-1 combines with J gene TRBJ1-1, with a tentative D call TRBD1 (5 bases). V gave up 6 bases and J gave up 9 bases, with 14 bases separating them. The CDR3 has 11 residues. Germline V gene lookup returns CDR1 DFQATT and CDR2 SNEGSKA (reference sequence).

CDR3 coding DNA: TGTGCCAGCAGCTTAGCGCGTCTAGCGGGGGGCCAAGAGACCCAGTACTTC. It specifies CASSLARLAGGQETQYF. The chain combines TRBV7-2 with TRBJ2-5; 11 positions match TRBD2. The CDR3 is 17 amino acids. After removal of 0 bases from V and 1 base from J, the junction contained 4 bases not matched to a gene. Germline V gene data show CDR1 as SGHTA and CDR2 as FQGNSA.

The V call is TRBV5-6, the J call TRBJ1-2; no firm D call. V lost 0 bases to trimming and J lost 6 bases, with 15 bases between them. CDR3 length equals 15 residues. Germline lookup yields CDR1 SGHDT and CDR2 YYEEEE. The CDR3: CASSLVPRIAHGYTF. In DNA form, the CDR3 reads TGTGCCAGCAGCTTGGTTCCCAGGATCGCCCATGGCTACACCTTC.

This clone was seen a single time. The chain has TRBV5-8 and TRBJ2-3; TRBD2 might be the D (7 bases). Deletions cut 4 bases from V and 9 bases from J, with 21 bases between. The CDR3 totals 15 residues. The germline CDR1 and CDR2 sequences are SGHTS and YDEGEE. CDR3 DNA: TGTGCCAGCAGCACTAGGGGGAGGGGGTTCGGAACGCAGTATTTT. Residues: CASSTRGRGFGTQYF. Drawing the rest from reference TRBV5-8 and TRBJ2-3, the complete variable domain is EAGVTQSPTHLIKTRGQQATLRCSPISGHTSVYWYQQALGLGLQFLLWYDEGEERNRGNFPPRFSGRQFPNYSSELNVNALELEDSALYLCASSTRGRGFGTQYFGPGTRLTVL.

The chain employs TRBV13 and TRBJ2-7; D may be TRBD2 (5 bases). Germline CDR1 reads PRHDT; CDR2 reads FYEKMQ (reference sequence). Trimming stripped 1 base from V and 2 bases from J, with 6 bases between. This CDR3 spans 13 amino acids. The CDR3 reads CASSLAGTYEQYF. The CDR3 DNA reads TGTGCCAGCAGCTTAGCGGGGACCTACGAGCAGTACTTC.

As for this clone: Other nucleotide sequences in the sample specify the same CDR3. The chain has TRBV7-2 and TRBJ2-5; no firm D call. Trimming cost V 1 base and J 2 bases, with 11 bases left between them. Germline values: CDR1 SGHTA, CDR2 FQGNSA. This CDR3 has 15 residues. CDR3 sequence reads: CASSLVAGPQETQYF. The CDR3 DNA sequence: TGTGCCAGCAGCTTAGTCGCTGGGCCACAAGAGACCCAGTACTTC.

The chain couples TRBV5-4 to TRBJ2-7; D is unresolved. The V and J ends lost 3 bases and 3 bases respectively, with 7 bases between them. Germline lookup yields CDR1 SGHNT and CDR2 YYREEE (reference sequence). This CDR3 has 12 residues. CDR3 region: CASSSQDYEQYF. Written as DNA, the CDR3 is TGTGCCAGCAGCTCCCAGGACTACGAGCAGTACTTC.

The chain couples TRBV28 to TRBJ1-5; 9 bases align to TRBD1. J lost 0 bases, V lost 5 bases, and 5 bases had no gene match. The length of the CDR3 is 16 residues. Germline loops: CDR1 MDHEN, CDR2 SYDVKM. The CDR3 here is CASSAGTGNSNQPQHF. The CDR3 coding sequence is TGTGCCAGCAGTGCAGGGACAGGGAATAGCAATCAGCCCCAGCATTTT.

The table lists this clone with a few counts. The V and J genes are TRBV7-9 and TRBJ1-5; 9 nucleotides match TRBD1. Germline values: CDR1 SEHNR, CDR2 FQNEAQ (reference sequence). V lost 5 bases to trimming and J lost 5 bases; unmatched junction nucleotides: 4. This CDR3 has 14 amino acids. The CDR3 DNA is TGTGCCAGCAGCCTGGGACAGGGCGATCAGCCCCAGCATTTT. It translates to CASSLGQGDQPQHF.

The CDR3: CAIRSGIPDTQYF. The CDR3 DNA sequence: TGTGCCATCAGAAGCGGGATTCCAGATACGCAGTATTTT. The rearrangement links TRBV10-3 to TRBJ2-3, with 7 positions matching TRBD2. CDR1 and CDR2 from the germline V gene are ENHRY and SYGVKD. The V segment lost 6 bases and the J segment 4 bases; nucleotides outside the gene matches: 4. This CDR3 contains 13 residues.

This chain links TRBV5-1 with TRBJ1-6, with 9 bases lining up with TRBD1. Germline CDR1 SGHRS, CDR2 YFSETQ. This CDR3 is 16 amino acids long. The V segment lost 4 bases and the J segment 9 bases; nucleotides outside the gene matches: 11. CDR3 sequence: CASSEEGQGFGSPLHF. DNA of the CDR3: TGCGCCAGCAGCGAGGAGGGACAGGGCTTCGGTTCACCCCTCCACTTT.

The chain recombines TRBV19 with TRBJ2-5; TRBD1 agrees at 8 bases. The V segment lost 3 bases and the J segment 8 bases; nucleotides outside the gene matches: 2. Germline values: CDR1 LNHDA, CDR2 SQIVND (reference sequence). The length of the CDR3 is 12 residues. CDR3 sequence: CASSIDRGTQYF. The CDR3 DNA follows: TGTGCCAGTAGTATCGACAGGGGAACCCAGTACTTC.

The CDR3 reads CASSLERPWNEQFF. DNA for the CDR3: TGTGCCAGCAGCTTAGAGCGCCCTTGGAATGAGCAGTTCTTC. The genes are TRBV7-9 and TRBJ2-1; D call uncertain. Germline V gives CDR1 SEHNR, CDR2 FQNEAQ (reference sequence). Trimming removed 1 base from V and 7 bases from J, with 11 bases in between. The CDR3 covers 14 residues.

This clone was counted once. In DNA form, the CDR3 reads TGCAGCGGACGGGAAGGGAGCTATGGCTACACCTTC. The encoded protein is CSGREGSYGYTF. This sequence joins TRBV29-1 and TRBJ1-2; D is undetermined. Trimming left V 7 bases short and J 4 bases short, with 13 bases between. The CDR3 runs 12 residues. Per germline, CDR1 SQVTM and CDR2 ANQGSEA. Combining the CDR3 with reference TRBV29-1 and TRBJ1-2 gives the whole variable domain SAVISQKPSRDICQRGTSLTIQCQVDSQVTMMFWYRQQPGQSLTLIATANQGSEATYESGFVIDKFPISRPNLTFSTLTVSNMSPEDSSIYLCSGREGSYGYTFGSGTRLTVV.

The chain links TRBV5-1 to TRBJ1-1; D unclear. Trimming stripped 3 bases from V and 8 bases from J, with 20 bases between. Germline values: CDR1 SGHRS, CDR2 YFSETQ. The CDR3 is made up of 15 amino acids. The CDR3: CASSSGNWAYGEAFF. The CDR3 bases are TGCGCCAGCAGCTCGGGAAATTGGGCCTACGGGGAAGCTTTCTTT.

The J gene is TRBJ1-2, the V gene TRBV5-4, with 7 bases identical to TRBD1. The CDR3 extends over 11 amino acids. J lost 8 bases, V lost 6 bases, and 4 bases had no gene match. CDR1 is SGHNT, CDR2 YYREEE, per germline (reference sequence). The CDR3 DNA follows: TGTGCCAGCACCAGGACAGGCGGCTACACCTTC. This gives the protein CASTRTGGYTF.

The chain combines TRBV4-1 with TRBJ2-3, with a tentative D call TRBD2 (5 bases). Germline V CDR1 and CDR2: MGHRA, YSYEKL. Trimming pared 4 bases from V and 3 bases from J, leaving 17 bases between. This CDR3 has 16 amino acids. CDR3 in DNA: TGCGCCAGCAGCCGGAAGCTGGAGAGGAGGACAGATACGCAGTATTTT. Protein sequence: CASSRKLERRTDTQYF.

The rearrangement joins TRBV7-8 to TRBJ1-1, with TRBD1 as a possible D gene (5 bases). V was pared by 1 base and J by 7 bases, with 13 bases between. The CDR3 is 14 amino acids. Germline CDR1 reads SGHVS; CDR2 reads FQNEAQ. In DNA, the CDR3 is TGTGCCAGCAGCTTAGGGGGGGGGAGGTTTGAAGCTTTCTTT. Protein product: CASSLGGGRFEAFF.

V usage is TRBV18 and J usage is TRBJ2-7, with TRBD1 identical over 8 bases. The CDR3 consists of 15 residues. V shed 5 bases, J shed 2 bases, and the junction held 8 bases outside the gene matches. Germline V gene data show CDR1 as KGHSH and CDR2 as LQKENI. The CDR3 DNA reads as TGTGCCAGCTCATCCGGGACAGGACAACCCTACGAGCAGTACTTC. Its translation: CASSSGTGQPYEQYF.

The J gene is TRBJ2-7, the V gene TRBV19; 7 bases align to TRBD1. CDR3 length: 15 amino acids. Per germline, CDR1 LNHDA and CDR2 SQIVND (reference sequence). With V trimmed by 5 bases and J by 3 bases, 10 bases remained unmatched. In DNA form, the CDR3 reads TGTGCCAGTAGTGCCTTTCCGGGACAGATCTACGAGCAGTACTTC. Protein: CASSAFPGQIYEQYF.